The clone carrying this T cell receptor (beta chain) was counted once. Its specificity is not known. Terminally differentiated effector memory CD45RA+ cells were left out of the naive CD8 fraction, which was CD45RO-negative and positively selected for CCR7. Adult Caucasians living in Nashville, Tennessee made up all of the donors. The germline V and J ends were trimmed by 6 bases and 0 bases, with 7 bases remaining between them. Germline values: CDR1 ENHRY, CDR2 SYGVKD. The CDR3 covers 13 residues. Once extracted for a subset, genomic DNA was divided evenly among several immunoSEQ plates. The assay was immunoSEQ multiplex PCR, and TCRdb's table has in-frame clones only and misses some. Of 1.5 million to 2.5 million clones in the sample, just under 95% were seen once. These data come from a study of shared clonotypes between healthy human individuals. General study results and limits: It was observed that approximately 5% of naive CD4 clonotypes were shared across a handful of donors. Non-shared clonotypes showed lower generation probabilities than clonotypes common to all four donors.

This chain links TRBV10-3 with TRBJ2-3, with a tentative D call TRBD2 (6 bases). Sequenced: naive CD8+ T cells sorted from blood. The TCR comes from a man aged 18 to 29 in good health. The CDR3 coding sequence is TGTGCCATCAGGGAGGGTAGCACAGATACGCAGTATTTT. Protein sequence: CAIREGSTDTQYF.